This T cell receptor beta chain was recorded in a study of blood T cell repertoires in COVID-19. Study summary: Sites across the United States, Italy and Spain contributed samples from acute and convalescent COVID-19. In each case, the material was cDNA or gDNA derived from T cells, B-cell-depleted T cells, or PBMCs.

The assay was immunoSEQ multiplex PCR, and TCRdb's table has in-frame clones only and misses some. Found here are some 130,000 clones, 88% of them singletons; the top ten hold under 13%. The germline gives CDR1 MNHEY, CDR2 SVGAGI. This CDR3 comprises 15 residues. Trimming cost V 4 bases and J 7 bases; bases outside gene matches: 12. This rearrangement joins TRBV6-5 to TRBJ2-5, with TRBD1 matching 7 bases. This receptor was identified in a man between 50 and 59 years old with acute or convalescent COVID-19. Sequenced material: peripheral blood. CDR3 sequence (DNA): TGTGCCAGCAGTTTCCAGACAGGGAATTACGGGACCCAGTACTTC. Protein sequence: CASSFQTGNYGTQYF.